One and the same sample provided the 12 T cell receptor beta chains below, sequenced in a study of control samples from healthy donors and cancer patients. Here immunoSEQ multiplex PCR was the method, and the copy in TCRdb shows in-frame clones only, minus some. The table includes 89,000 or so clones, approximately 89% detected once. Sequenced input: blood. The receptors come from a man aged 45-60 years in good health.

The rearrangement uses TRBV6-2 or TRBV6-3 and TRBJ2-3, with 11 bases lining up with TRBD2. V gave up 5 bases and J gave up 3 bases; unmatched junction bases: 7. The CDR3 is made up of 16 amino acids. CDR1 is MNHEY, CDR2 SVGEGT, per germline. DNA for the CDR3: TGTGCCAGCAGTAAACTAGCGGGGGCCGGGACAGATACGCAGTATTTT. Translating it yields CASSKLAGAGTDTQYF.

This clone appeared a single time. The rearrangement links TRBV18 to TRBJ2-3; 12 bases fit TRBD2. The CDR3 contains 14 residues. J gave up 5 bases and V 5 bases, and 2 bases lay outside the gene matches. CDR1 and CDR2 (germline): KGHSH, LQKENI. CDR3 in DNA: TGTGCCAGCTCAGCGACTAGCGGGGGAGATACGCAGTATTTT. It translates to CASSATSGGDTQYF.

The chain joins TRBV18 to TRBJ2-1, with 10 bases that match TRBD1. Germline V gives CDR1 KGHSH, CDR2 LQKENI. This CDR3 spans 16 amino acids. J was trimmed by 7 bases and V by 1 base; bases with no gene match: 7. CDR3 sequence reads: CASSPLRQGALNEQFF. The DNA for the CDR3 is TGTGCCAGCTCACCACTTCGACAGGGGGCCCTTAATGAGCAGTTCTTC.

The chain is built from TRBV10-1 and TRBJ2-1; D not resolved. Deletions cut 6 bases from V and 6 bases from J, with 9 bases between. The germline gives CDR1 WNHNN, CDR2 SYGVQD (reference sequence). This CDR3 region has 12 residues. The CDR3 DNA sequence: TGCGCCAGCAGGGATCCAACCAATGAGCAGTTCTTC. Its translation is CASRDPTNEQFF.

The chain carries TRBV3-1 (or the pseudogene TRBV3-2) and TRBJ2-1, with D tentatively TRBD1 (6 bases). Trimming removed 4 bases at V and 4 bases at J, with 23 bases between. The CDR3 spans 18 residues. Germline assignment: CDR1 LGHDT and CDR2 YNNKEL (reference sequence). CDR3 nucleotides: TGTGCCAGCAGCCGAGCGGTGGGGGCTAGCTACCCGTACAATGAGCAGTTCTTC. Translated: CASSRAVGASYPYNEQFF.

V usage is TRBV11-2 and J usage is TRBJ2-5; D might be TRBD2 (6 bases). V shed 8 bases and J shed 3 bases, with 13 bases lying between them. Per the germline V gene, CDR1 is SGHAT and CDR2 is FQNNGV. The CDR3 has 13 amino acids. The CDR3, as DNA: TGTGCCAGCCGGGCTAGCGTTAAAGAGACCCAGTACTTC. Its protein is CASRASVKETQYF.

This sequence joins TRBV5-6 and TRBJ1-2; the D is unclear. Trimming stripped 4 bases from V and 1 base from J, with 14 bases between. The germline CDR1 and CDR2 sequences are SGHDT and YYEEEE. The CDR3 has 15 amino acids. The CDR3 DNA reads TGTGCCAGCAGCCCTGTCGGCAAAATTAACTATGGCTACACCTTC. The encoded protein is CASSPVGKINYGYTF.

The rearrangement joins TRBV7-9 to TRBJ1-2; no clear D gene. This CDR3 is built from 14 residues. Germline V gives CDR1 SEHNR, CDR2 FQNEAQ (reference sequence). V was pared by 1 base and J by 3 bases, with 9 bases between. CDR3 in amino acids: CASSLGQAYYGYTF. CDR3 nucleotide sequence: TGTGCCAGCAGCTTAGGGCAGGCATACTATGGCTACACCTTC.

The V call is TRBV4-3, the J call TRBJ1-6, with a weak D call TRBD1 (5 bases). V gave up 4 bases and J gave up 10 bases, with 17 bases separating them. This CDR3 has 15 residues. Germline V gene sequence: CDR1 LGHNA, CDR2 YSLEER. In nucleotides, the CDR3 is TGCGCCAGCAGCCCGGCGGGCAGGGAAGGCTCACCCCTCCACTTT. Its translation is CASSPAGREGSPLHF.

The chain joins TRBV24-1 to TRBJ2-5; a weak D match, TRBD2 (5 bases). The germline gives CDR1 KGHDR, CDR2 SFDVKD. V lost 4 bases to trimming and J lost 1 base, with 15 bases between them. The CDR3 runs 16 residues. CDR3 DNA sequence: TGTGCCACCAGTGACTCGGGATTAGGGTCCCAAGAGACCCAGTACTTC. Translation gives CATSDSGLGSQETQYF.

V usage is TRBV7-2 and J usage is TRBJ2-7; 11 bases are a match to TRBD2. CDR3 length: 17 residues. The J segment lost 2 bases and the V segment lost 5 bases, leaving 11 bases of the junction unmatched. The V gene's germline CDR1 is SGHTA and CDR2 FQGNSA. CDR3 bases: TGTGCCAGCAGCCCAGCGGCGGGGACTAGCGGAACCTACGAGCAGTACTTC. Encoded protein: CASSPAAGTSGTYEQYF.

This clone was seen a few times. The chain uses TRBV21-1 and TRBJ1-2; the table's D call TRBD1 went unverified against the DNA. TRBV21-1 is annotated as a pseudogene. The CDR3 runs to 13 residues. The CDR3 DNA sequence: TGTGCCAGGGGGACAGAGCTAAACTATGGCTACACCTTC. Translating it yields CARGTELNYGYTF.